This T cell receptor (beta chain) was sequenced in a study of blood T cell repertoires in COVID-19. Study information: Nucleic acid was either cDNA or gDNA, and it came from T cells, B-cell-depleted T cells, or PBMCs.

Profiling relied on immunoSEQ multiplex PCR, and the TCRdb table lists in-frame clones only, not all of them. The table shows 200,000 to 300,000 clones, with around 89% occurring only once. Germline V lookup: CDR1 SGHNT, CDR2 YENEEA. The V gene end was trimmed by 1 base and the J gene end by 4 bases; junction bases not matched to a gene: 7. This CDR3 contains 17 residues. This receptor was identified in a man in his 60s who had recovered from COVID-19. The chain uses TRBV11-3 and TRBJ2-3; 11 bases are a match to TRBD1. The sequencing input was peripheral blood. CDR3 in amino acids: CASSLGFRDRGSDTQYF. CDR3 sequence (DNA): TGTGCCAGCAGCTTAGGTTTCCGGGACAGGGGGTCAGATACGCAGTATTTT.